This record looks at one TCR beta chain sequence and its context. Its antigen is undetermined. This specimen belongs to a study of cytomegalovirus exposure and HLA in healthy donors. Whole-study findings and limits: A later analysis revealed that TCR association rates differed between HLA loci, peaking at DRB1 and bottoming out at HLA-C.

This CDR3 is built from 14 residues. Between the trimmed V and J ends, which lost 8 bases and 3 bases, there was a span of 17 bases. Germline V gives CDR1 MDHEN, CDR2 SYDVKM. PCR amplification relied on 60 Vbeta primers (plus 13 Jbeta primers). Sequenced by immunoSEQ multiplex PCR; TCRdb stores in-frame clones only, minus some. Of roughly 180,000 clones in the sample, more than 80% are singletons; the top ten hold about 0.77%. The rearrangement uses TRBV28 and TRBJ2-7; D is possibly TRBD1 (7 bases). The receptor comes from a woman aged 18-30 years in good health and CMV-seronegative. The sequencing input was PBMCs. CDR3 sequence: CASGRGDTSYEQYF. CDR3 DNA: TGTGCCAGCGGCAGGGGGGATACTAGCTACGAGCAGTACTTC.